This T cell receptor beta chain was recovered during a study of early T cells in non-severe SARS-CoV-2 infection. TCRdb passed the 5' RACE reads through MiXCR, listing each CDR3 protein once. The sample includes around 64,000 distinct CDR3 sequences, 11% seen only once; the top ten take around 5%. The CDR3 contains 15 residues. Trimming removed 4 bases at V and 11 bases at J, with 22 bases between. Germline loops: CDR1 MNHNS, CDR2 SASEGT. Specimen: whole blood, collected at baseline. This chain connects TRBV6-1 to TRBJ2-3, with D hard to call. The TCR sequence derives from an adult who was a healthcare worker with PCR-confirmed SARS-CoV-2 infection or an uninfected control (not recorded which). The CDR3 DNA reads TGTGCCAGCAGTGTAGAAGGGCCCGGTGGATCGAAGCAGTATTTT. Translation gives CASSVEGPGGSKQYF.